Here is one TCR beta chain with its context. The CDR3 is made up of 16 amino acids. CDR1 SNHLY and CDR2 FYNNEI come from the germline V gene. Trimming cost V 3 bases and J 1 base, with 15 bases left between them. The data derive from a study of blood T cell repertoires in COVID-19. Study summary: Researchers got acute and convalescent COVID-19 samples from the United States, Italy and Spain. From T cells, B-cell-depleted T cells, or PBMCs came the material, which was cDNA or gDNA.

Authors' methods: Nucleated cell counts were estimated from reference gene primer amplification. The data were produced by immunoSEQ multiplex PCR, yet TCRdb's version contains in-frame clones alone and is incomplete. That table is the source of V, J and clone size, and D and trimming were worked out from the DNA. The data contain 200,000 to 250,000 clones, less than 90% of them singletons. This chain connects TRBV2 to TRBJ2-5, with D perhaps TRBD2 (6 bases). The clonotype comes from an elderly woman with COVID-19, enrolled during active disease. Sequencing used peripheral blood. This CDR3 is CASSDFEAGFQETQYF. The CDR3 coding sequence is TGTGCCAGCAGTGATTTCGAGGCGGGGTTCCAAGAGACCCAGTACTTC. The variable domain in full, with the rest retrieved from reference TRBV2 and TRBJ2-5, is EPEVTQTPSHQVTQMGQEVILRCVPISNHLYFYWYRQILGQKVEFLVSFYNNEISEKSEIFDDQFSVERPDGSNFTLKIRSTKLEDSAMYFCASSDFEAGFQETQYFGPGTRLLVL.